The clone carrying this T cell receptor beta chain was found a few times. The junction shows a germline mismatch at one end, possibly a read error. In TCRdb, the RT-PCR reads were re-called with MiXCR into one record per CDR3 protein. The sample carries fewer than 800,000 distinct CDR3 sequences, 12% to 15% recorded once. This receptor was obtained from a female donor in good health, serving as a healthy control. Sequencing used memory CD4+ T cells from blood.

The CDR3 spells CASSLSRTGYEQYF. CDR3 DNA: TGTGCCAGCAGCCTTTCCCGGACAGGCTACGAACAGTACTTC. This chain joins TRBV12-3 or TRBV12-4 and TRBJ2-7; 7 nucleotides line up with TRBD1. This CDR3 region has 14 residues.